This T cell receptor beta chain was identified during a study of T cells in tuberculosis. Study conclusions and caveats: The stringent gate may have excluded weak CD1B-GMM tetramer binders.

Libraries were prepared by immunoSEQ multiplex PCR; TCRdb keeps only in-frame clonotypes and omits some of them. In the table there are tens of thousands of clones, roughly 88% of which are singletons. Losses at the gene ends were 1 base for V and 8 bases for J; bases not matched to a gene: 8. The length of the CDR3 is 16 residues. Germline lookup yields CDR1 LGHNA and CDR2 YNFKEQ. Cells were sorted from thawed PBMC rested overnight and stained with GMM-loaded CD1B tetramer, viability dye and anti-CD3. The lipid loaded on the CD1B tetramers was C32 glucose monomycolate from Rhodococcus equi. The sample taken for sequencing was CD1b-GMM tetramer-negative cells sorted from PBMCs. The clonotype was recovered from an adult woman with latent tuberculosis. The J gene is TRBJ2-1, the V gene TRBV4-2; 10 nucleotides align to TRBD2. The CDR3: CASSQASGGATYEQFF. The CDR3 DNA reads as TGTGCCAGCAGCCAAGCCAGCGGGGGGGCTACCTATGAGCAGTTCTTC.